The 8 T cell receptor beta chains reported below all come from one sample, sequenced in a study of blood T cells in healthy people across ages. Primers used in a second PCR of roughly 7 to 12 cycles were a sample-barcoded 5' primer and a J-beta primer mix. TCRdb passed the 5' RACE reads through MiXCR, listing each CDR3 protein once. The data show approximately 880,000 distinct CDR3 sequences, around 49% seen once. Sequenced: blood. The receptors here all came from a man aged 30 to 45 in good health.

Only one count was recorded for this clonotype. One end of the junction fails to match germline, which may point to a read error. The chain is built from TRBV12-3 or TRBV12-4 and TRBJ2-1, with TRBD2 identical over 10 bases. This CDR3 has 15 amino acids. The CDR3 is CASSFRTSGYNERFF. CDR3 DNA sequence: TGTGCCAGCAGTTTTAGGACTAGCGGATATAATGAGCGGTTCTTC.

The V gene is TRBV14, the J gene TRBJ2-7, with TRBD1 matching 7 bases. V lost 0 bases, J lost 3 bases, and 2 bases stayed unmatched. The CDR3 is 14 amino acids. The germline gives CDR1 SGHDN, CDR2 FVKESK. CDR3 region: CASSQDGTDYEQYF. The CDR3 DNA is TGTGCCAGCAGCCAAGATGGGACAGACTACGAGCAGTACTTC.

This clonotype has just a few counts. The chain links TRBV10-3 to TRBJ1-4; D gene uncertain. CDR1 and CDR2 from the germline V gene are ENHRY and SYGVKD. Trimming stripped 6 bases from V and 0 bases from J, with 5 bases between. CDR3 length: 13 amino acids. This CDR3 reads CAIRGATNEKLFF. DNA for the CDR3: TGTGCCATCAGAGGAGCAACTAATGAAAAACTGTTTTTT.

CDR3 amino acids: CASSLVSEGWNGYTF. The CDR3 nucleotides are TGTGCCAGCAGCTTAGTTTCCGAGGGTTGGAATGGCTACACCTTC. The genes are TRBV7-2 and TRBJ1-2; no definite D call. From germline, CDR1 is SGHTA and CDR2 FQGNSA. The CDR3 runs 15 residues. The ends were cut back, 1 base at V and 6 bases at J, with 15 bases in the middle. Full variable domain (outside the CDR3, taken from reference TRBV7-2 and TRBJ1-2): GAGVSQSPSNKVTEKGKDVELRCDPISGHTALYWYRQSLGQGLEFLIYFQGNSAPDKSGLPSDRFSAERTGGSVSTLTIQRTQQEDSAVYLCASSLVSEGWNGYTFGSGTRLTVV.

This clonotype occurred a few times. The V gene is TRBV6-1, the J gene TRBJ2-5, with TRBD1 matching over 9 bases. Germline loops: CDR1 MNHNS, CDR2 SASEGT. Unmatched junction bases numbered 5, after V lost 7 bases and J lost 2 bases. The CDR3 has 14 residues. This CDR3 reads CASNPDRGQETQYF. Written as DNA, the CDR3 is TGTGCCAGCAACCCCGACAGGGGGCAAGAGACCCAGTACTTC.

The V call is TRBV4-3, the J call TRBJ2-4, with 7 bases matching TRBD1. The DNA end lines up better with TRBJ2-7; the J call may be wrong. The CDR3 is 15 amino acids. From germline, CDR1 is LGHNA and CDR2 YSLEER. As DNA, the CDR3 is TGCGCCAGCAGCCAATTTAGGGGGCAGGCCTACGAGCAGTACTTC. Its translation is CASSQFRGQAYEQYF.

This clonotype was seen only a few times. The rearrangement uses TRBV27 and TRBJ2-7; TRBD1 might be the D (6 bases). The germline V and J ends were trimmed by 0 bases and 2 bases, with 11 bases remaining between them. The CDR3 is 15 amino acids. The V gene's germline CDR1 is MNHEY and CDR2 SMNVEV (reference sequence). CDR3 sequence: CASSLSGQGPYEQYF. The CDR3 nucleotides read TGTGCCAGCAGTTTATCGGGGCAGGGGCCCTACGAGCAGTACTTC.

The chain carries TRBV19 and TRBJ1-2; D call uncertain. V shed 5 bases and J shed 2 bases, with 21 bases lying between them. Germline lookup yields CDR1 LNHDA and CDR2 SQIVND (reference sequence). The CDR3 runs 17 residues. CDR3 loop: CASSPRLYAGSNYGYTF. CDR3 nucleotide sequence: TGTGCCAGTAGTCCTCGGTTGTATGCGGGCTCCAACTATGGCTACACCTTC. Together with reference TRBV19 and TRBJ1-2, the CDR3 gives the full variable domain: DGGITQSPKYLFRKEGQNVTLSCEQNLNHDAMYWYRQDPGQGLRLIYYSQIVNDFQKGDIAEGYSVSREKKESFPLTVTSAQKNPTAFYLCASSPRLYAGSNYGYTFGSGTRLTVV.